Presented here are 21 T cell receptor beta chains from one specimen sequenced in a study of T cells in Graves' hyperthyroidism and ophthalmopathy. Template material for amplifying TCR beta CDR3 regions consisted of RNA transcripts. TCR CDR3 underwent first-round RT-PCR with the HTBI primer set. One entry per CDR3 protein, called by TCRdb with MiXCR from the multiplex PCR reads. The profile shows hundreds of thousands of distinct CDR3 sequences, 13% to 15% of them singletons. The sequencing input was blood. The source of these receptors is a woman under 30 with Graves' hyperthyroidism.

In its sample, this clonotype was seen many times. The chain couples TRBV20-1 to TRBJ1-1; TRBD1 matches 9 bases. The CDR3 extends over 12 amino acids. Germline CDR1 DFQATT, CDR2 SNEGSKA (reference sequence). V gave up 7 bases and J gave up 6 bases; unmatched junction bases: 6. The CDR3 nucleotides read TGCAGTGTTACAGGGGGCGCATCTGAAGCTTTCTTT. Amino acid sequence: CSVTGGASEAFF.

This clonotype was seen many times. The V gene is TRBV24-1, the J gene TRBJ1-1; D gene unclear. Germline CDR1 and CDR2: KGHDR and SFDVKD. V gave up 7 bases and J gave up 9 bases, with 11 bases separating them. The CDR3 is 11 amino acids. The CDR3 bases are TGTGCCACCAGAAATGATCATAAAGCTTTCTTT. This encodes CATRNDHKAFF.

This clonotype was seen repeatedly, ten times or more. This chain links TRBV7-9 with TRBJ1-2, with TRBD1 identical over 7 bases. Per germline, CDR1 SEHNR and CDR2 FQNEAQ (reference sequence). The length of the CDR3 is 17 residues. With 0 bases clipped from V and 4 bases from J, the junction kept 11 bases outside the gene matches. Here the CDR3 DNA reads TGTGCCAGCAGCTTAGCCGGAAAAGGGGGCGCAACCTATGGCTACACCTTC. This encodes CASSLAGKGGATYGYTF.

V gene TRBV19 combines with J gene TRBJ2-3, with D perhaps matching TRBD2 (5 bases). V lost 4 bases and J 3 bases, leaving 8 bases between the germline ends. The CDR3 spans 13 residues. Germline-derived CDR1 and CDR2 are LNHDA and SQIVND (reference sequence). CDR3 in amino acids: CASSNGETDTQYF. As DNA, the CDR3 is TGTGCCAGTAGTAACGGGGAAACAGATACGCAGTATTTT.

A few counts support this clonotype. This rearrangement joins TRBV5-6 to TRBJ2-2; no clear D gene. Trimming removed 1 base at V and 6 bases at J, with 7 bases between. CDR3 length equals 13 residues. CDR1 is SGHDT, CDR2 YYEEEE, per germline. CDR3 loop: CASSLPMAGELFF. The CDR3 DNA is TGTGCCAGCAGCTTGCCCATGGCCGGGGAGCTGTTTTTT. Complete variable domain (other parts from reference TRBV5-6 and TRBJ2-2): DAGVTQSPTHLIKTRGQQVTLRCSPKSGHDTVSWYQQALGQGPQFIFQYYEEEERQRGNFPDRFSGHQFPNYSSELNVNALLLGDSALYLCASSLPMAGELFFGEGSRLTVL.

The V call is TRBV18, the J call TRBJ2-3; 8 bases match TRBD2. V shed 6 bases and J 2 bases; nucleotides not matched to a gene: 7. CDR1 and CDR2 (germline): KGHSH, LQKENI. CDR3 length: 15 residues. CDR3: CASSPIAGTTDTQYF. The DNA for the CDR3 is TGTGCCAGCTCCCCCATAGCGGGAACCACAGATACGCAGTATTTT. Filled out from reference TRBV18 and TRBJ2-3, the complete variable domain reads NAGVMQNPRHLVRRRGQEARLRCSPMKGHSHVYWYRQLPEEGLKFMVYLQKENIIDESGMPKERFSAEFPKEGPSILRIQQVVRGDSAAYFCASSPIAGTTDTQYFGPGTRLTVL.

The genes are TRBV3-1 and TRBJ2-2, with 8 bases matching TRBD2. Looked up from germline, CDR1 is LGHDT and CDR2 is YNNKEL (reference sequence). V was clipped by 0 bases and J by 4 bases; unmatched bases: 4. CDR3 length: 16 residues. Here the CDR3 DNA reads TGTGCCAGCAGCCAAGACCCAGCGGGAGTCACCGGGGAGCTGTTTTTT. Its translation: CASSQDPAGVTGELFF.

Note on this clonotype: This may be a read error, as it is one base from a much larger clone. The CDR3 carries no conserved terminal phenylalanine or tryptophan, so it likely arises from a read error. The V and J genes are TRBV11-3 and TRBJ2-7, with TRBD2 identical over 7 bases. Trimming took 6 bases from V and 3 from J; bases not matched to a gene: 5. This CDR3 comprises 13 residues. From germline, CDR1 is SGHNT and CDR2 YENEEA. The CDR3 DNA is TGTGCCAGCAGAAGCGGGACGGACTACGAGCAGTACTAC. As protein: CASRSGTDYEQYY.

The chain employs TRBV6-2 or TRBV6-3 and TRBJ2-3; 11 bases agree with TRBD1. V lost 5 bases, J lost 6 bases, and 7 bases stayed unmatched. The CDR3 sequence is 15 residues long. CDR1 and CDR2 from the germline V gene are MNHEY and SVGEGT. The CDR3 nucleotides read TGTGCCAGCAGTCTCTGGACAGGGGGCAGTGATACGCAGTATTTT. Translating it yields CASSLWTGGSDTQYF.

This clonotype was seen many times. V is TRBV5-5 and J is TRBJ2-7; no clear D. Trimming shortened V by 2 bases and J by 0 bases, and 21 bases separated the two germline ends. Germline CDR1 SGHKS, CDR2 YYEKEE (reference sequence). CDR3 length: 18 residues. The CDR3 region is CASSFPTGPTPLSYEQYF. The CDR3 coding sequence is TGTGCCAGCAGCTTTCCCACCGGACCGACACCCCTCTCCTACGAGCAGTACTTC.

In this sample, this clonotype turned up a few times. The V gene is TRBV9, the J gene TRBJ2-7; tentatively, D is TRBD2 (6 bases). Trimming took off 0 bases at V and 2 bases at J, with 12 bases between the two ends. Germline V gene data show CDR1 as SGDLS and CDR2 as YYNGEE. The CDR3 consists of 15 residues. CDR3 loop: CASSVESSGAYEQYF. CDR3 bases: TGTGCCAGCAGCGTAGAAAGTAGCGGAGCCTACGAGCAGTACTTC. Full variable domain (remainder filled in from reference TRBV9 and TRBJ2-7): DSGVTQTPKHLITATGQRVTLRCSPRSGDLSVYWYQQSLDQGLQFLIQYYNGEERAKGNILERFSAQQFPDLHSELNLSSLELGDSALYFCASSVESSGAYEQYFGPGTRLTVT.

This clonotype came up a few times. The chain uses TRBV7-2 and TRBJ1-4; D is undetermined. The germline V gene encodes CDR1 SGHTA and CDR2 FQGNSA. The V and J ends lost 0 bases and 0 bases respectively, with 8 bases between them. The length of the CDR3 is 16 residues. CDR3 nucleotide sequence: TGTGCCAGCAGCTTAGCGAACGGCGCAACTAATGAAAAACTGTTTTTT. Translation gives CASSLANGATNEKLFF. The full variable domain, with the rest looked up from reference TRBV7-2 and TRBJ1-4, is GAGVSQSPSNKVTEKGKDVELRCDPISGHTALYWYRQSLGQGLEFLIYFQGNSAPDKSGLPSDRFSAERTGGSVSTLTIQRTQQEDSAVYLCASSLANGATNEKLFFGSGTQLSVL.

In this sample, this clonotype turned up a few times. This chain connects TRBV19 to TRBJ2-1, with D possibly being TRBD2 (6 bases). CDR1 is LNHDA, CDR2 SQIVND, per germline (reference sequence). This CDR3 region has 15 residues. The ends were cut back, 7 bases at V and 0 bases at J, with 13 bases in the middle. In DNA, the CDR3 is TGTGCCAGTACCCCGTTACTAGCCTCCTACAATGAGCAGTTCTTC. Amino acids: CASTPLLASYNEQFF.

In its sample, this clonotype was seen a few times. The chain is built from TRBV9 and TRBJ2-7; 7 nucleotides agree with TRBD2. This CDR3 has 16 residues. CDR1 and CDR2 (germline): SGDLS, YYNGEE. J was trimmed by 0 bases and V by 0 bases; bases with no gene match: 6. The chain's CDR3 is CASSVEGTTGSYEQYF. CDR3 sequence (DNA): TGTGCCAGCAGCGTAGAGGGGACTACCGGCTCCTACGAGCAGTACTTC.

Ten or more counts support this clonotype. The rearrangement links TRBV7-9 to TRBJ2-3, with TRBD1 as a possible D gene (5 bases). Trimming pared 5 bases from V and 5 bases from J, leaving 14 bases between. Germline CDR1 and CDR2: SEHNR and FQNEAQ (reference sequence). This CDR3 comprises 14 residues. DNA of the CDR3: TGTGCCAGCAGCGCCCAGGGTTACGGAGATACGCAGTATTTT. This codes for CASSAQGYGDTQYF.

This clonotype was detected ten times or more. The rearrangement joins TRBV30 to TRBJ2-2; 7 bases line up with TRBD2. This CDR3 comprises 13 residues. Germline V gene lookup returns CDR1 GTSNPN and CDR2 SVGIG (reference sequence). With V trimmed by 0 bases and J by 6 bases, 1 base remained unmatched. In nucleotides, the CDR3 is TGTGCCTGGAGTGTCGGACTAGCCGGGGAGCTGTTTTTT. It is translated as CAWSVGLAGELFF.

In this sample, this clonotype turned up many times. V is TRBV7-2 and J is TRBJ2-2; perhaps TRBD1 as D (5 bases). The CDR3 length is 14 residues. Germline CDR1 is SGHTA and CDR2 is FQGNSA. V lost 2 bases and J lost 7, with 11 bases in between. CDR3 bases: TGTGCCAGCAGCTTACTGCAGGGATTCGGGGAGCTGTTTTTT. Translating gives CASSLLQGFGELFF.

Remarks on this clonotype: Since a much larger clone is just one base distant, this may be a read error. The chain employs TRBV6-1 and TRBJ2-2; TRBD2 aligns across 9 bases. This CDR3 is built from 16 residues. V dropped 10 bases and J dropped 5; count of bases not matched to a gene: 14. Germline CDR1 is MNHNS and CDR2 is SASEGT. The CDR3 reads CATSVGVAGVTGELFF. The CDR3 bases are TGTGCCACCAGCGTTGGGGTAGCGGGAGTAACCGGGGAGCTGTTTTTT.

This clonotype came up many times. The genes are TRBV28 and TRBJ1-1; D ambiguous. The CDR3 sequence is 16 residues long. Trimming pared 6 bases from V and 0 bases from J, leaving 17 bases between. The germline V gene encodes CDR1 MDHEN and CDR2 SYDVKM. CDR3 coding DNA: TGTGCCAGCAGCCTCCATCAGGTCTCCATGAACACTGAAGCTTTCTTT. Residues: CASSLHQVSMNTEAFF.

The chain links TRBV20-1 to TRBJ2-4; unclear D gene. Germline CDR1 and CDR2: DFQATT and SNEGSKA (reference sequence). This CDR3 region has 15 residues. V was shortened by 2 bases and J by 0 bases, with 11 bases between the two germline ends. The CDR3 protein is CSARRSGQAKNIQYF. CDR3 sequence (DNA): TGCAGTGCTAGAAGATCCGGCCAAGCCAAAAACATTCAGTACTTC.

In this sample, this clonotype turned up a few times. Here the CDR3 DNA reads TGCAGTGCTAGAGATAGTCGGGGAGGGGGAGAAAAACTGTTTTTT. The encoded protein is CSARDSRGGGEKLFF. This chain connects TRBV20-1 to TRBJ1-4, with D perhaps TRBD1 (6 bases). Germline CDR1 reads DFQATT; CDR2 reads SNEGSKA (reference sequence). This CDR3 has 15 residues. Between the trimmed V and J ends, which lost 0 bases and 8 bases, there was a span of 16 bases.